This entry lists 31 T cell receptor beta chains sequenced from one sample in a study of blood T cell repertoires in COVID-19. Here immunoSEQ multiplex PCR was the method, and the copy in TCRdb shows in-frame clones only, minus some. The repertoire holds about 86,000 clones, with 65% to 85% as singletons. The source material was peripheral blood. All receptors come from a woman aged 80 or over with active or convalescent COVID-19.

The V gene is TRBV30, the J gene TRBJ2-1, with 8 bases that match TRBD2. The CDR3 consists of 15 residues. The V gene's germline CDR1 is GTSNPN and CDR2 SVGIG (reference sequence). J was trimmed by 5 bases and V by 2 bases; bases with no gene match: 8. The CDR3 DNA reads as TGTGCCTGGAGTCCCGGGGGGGCGGCGCACAATGAGCAGTTCTTC. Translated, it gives CAWSPGGAAHNEQFF.

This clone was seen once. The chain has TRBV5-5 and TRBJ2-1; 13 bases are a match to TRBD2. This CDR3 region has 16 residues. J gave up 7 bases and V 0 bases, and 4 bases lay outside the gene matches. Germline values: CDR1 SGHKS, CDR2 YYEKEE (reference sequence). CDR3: CASSLVRTSGSNEQFF. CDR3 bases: TGTGCCAGCAGCTTGGTGCGGACTAGCGGGAGTAATGAGCAGTTCTTC. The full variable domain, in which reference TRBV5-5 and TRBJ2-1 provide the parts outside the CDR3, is DAGVTQSPTHLIKTRGQQVTLRCSPISGHKSVSWYQQVLGQGPQFIFQYYEKEERGRGNFPDRFSARQFPNYSSELNVNALLLGDSALYLCASSLVRTSGSNEQFFGPGTRLTVL.

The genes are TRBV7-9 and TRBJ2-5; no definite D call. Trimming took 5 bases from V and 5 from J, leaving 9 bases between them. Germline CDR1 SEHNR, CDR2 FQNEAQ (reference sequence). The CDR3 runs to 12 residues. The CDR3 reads CASSRSVETQYF. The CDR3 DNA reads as TGTGCCAGCAGCCGGAGTGTGGAGACCCAGTACTTC.

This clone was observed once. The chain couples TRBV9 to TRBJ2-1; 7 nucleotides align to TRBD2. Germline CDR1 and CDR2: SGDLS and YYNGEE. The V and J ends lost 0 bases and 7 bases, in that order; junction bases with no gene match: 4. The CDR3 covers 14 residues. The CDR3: CASSVGGSGNEQFF. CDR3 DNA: TGTGCCAGCAGCGTAGGCGGGAGTGGGAATGAGCAGTTCTTC.

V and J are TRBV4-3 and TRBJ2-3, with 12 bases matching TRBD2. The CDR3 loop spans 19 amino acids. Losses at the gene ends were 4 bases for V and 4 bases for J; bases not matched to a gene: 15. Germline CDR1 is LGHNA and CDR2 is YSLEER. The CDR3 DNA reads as TGCGCCAGCAGCCTAGGTGGGACTAGCGGGTCTTCGTGGGCAGATACGCAGTATTTT. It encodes CASSLGGTSGSSWADTQYF.

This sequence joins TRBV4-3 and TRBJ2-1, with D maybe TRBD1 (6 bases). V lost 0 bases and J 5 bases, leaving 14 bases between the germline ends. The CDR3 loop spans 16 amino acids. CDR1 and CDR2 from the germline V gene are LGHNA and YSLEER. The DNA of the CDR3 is TGCGCCAGCAGCCAAGATGAAGGGGACACCCACAATGAGCAGTTCTTC. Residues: CASSQDEGDTHNEQFF.

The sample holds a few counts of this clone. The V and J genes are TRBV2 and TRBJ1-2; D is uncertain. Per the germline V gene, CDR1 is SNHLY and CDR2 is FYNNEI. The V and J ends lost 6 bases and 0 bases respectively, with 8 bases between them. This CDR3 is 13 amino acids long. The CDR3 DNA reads TGTGCCAGCAGCGGGAATTCTAACTATGGCTACACCTTC. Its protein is CASSGNSNYGYTF.

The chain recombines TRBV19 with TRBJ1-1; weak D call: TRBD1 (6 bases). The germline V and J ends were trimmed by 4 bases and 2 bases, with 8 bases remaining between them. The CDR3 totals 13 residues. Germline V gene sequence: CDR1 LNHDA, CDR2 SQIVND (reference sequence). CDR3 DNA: TGTGCCAGTAGTACGGGACACAACACTGAAGCTTTCTTT. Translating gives CASSTGHNTEAFF.

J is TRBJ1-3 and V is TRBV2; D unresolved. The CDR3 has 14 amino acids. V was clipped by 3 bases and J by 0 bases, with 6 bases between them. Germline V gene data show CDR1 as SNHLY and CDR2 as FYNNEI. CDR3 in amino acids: CASSDVLSGNTIYF. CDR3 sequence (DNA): TGTGCCAGCAGTGACGTCCTCTCTGGAAACACCATATATTTT.

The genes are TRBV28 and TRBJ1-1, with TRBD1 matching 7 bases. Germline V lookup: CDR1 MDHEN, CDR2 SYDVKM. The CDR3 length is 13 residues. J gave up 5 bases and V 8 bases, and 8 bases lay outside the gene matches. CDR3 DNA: TGTGCCAGCCAACTTCCAGGGGGGACTGAAGCTTTCTTT. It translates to CASQLPGGTEAFF. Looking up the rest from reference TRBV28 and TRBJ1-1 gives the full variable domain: DVKVTQSSRYLVKRTGEKVFLECVQDMDHENMFWYRQDPGLGLRLIYFSYDVKMKEKGDIPEGYSVSREKKERFSLILESASTNQTSMYLCASQLPGGTEAFFGQGTRLTVV.

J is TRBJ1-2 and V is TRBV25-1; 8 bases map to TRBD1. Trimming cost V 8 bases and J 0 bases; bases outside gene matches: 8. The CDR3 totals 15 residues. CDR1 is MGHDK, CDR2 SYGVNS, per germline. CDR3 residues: CASLTRDRTNYGYTF. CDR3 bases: TGTGCCAGCTTGACCCGGGACAGGACTAACTATGGCTACACCTTC.

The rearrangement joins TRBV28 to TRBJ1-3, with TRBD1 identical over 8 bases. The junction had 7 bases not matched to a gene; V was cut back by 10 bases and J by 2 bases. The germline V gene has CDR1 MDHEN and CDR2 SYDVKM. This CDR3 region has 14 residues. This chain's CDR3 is CATDRGVPGNTIYF. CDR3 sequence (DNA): TGTGCCACCGACAGGGGAGTTCCTGGAAACACCATATATTTT.

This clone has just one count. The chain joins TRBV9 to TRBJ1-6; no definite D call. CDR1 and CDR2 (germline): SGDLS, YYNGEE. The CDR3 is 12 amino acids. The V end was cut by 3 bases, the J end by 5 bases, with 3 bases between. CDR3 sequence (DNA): TGTGCCAGCAGCGCCGATAATTCACCCCTCCACTTT. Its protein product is CASSADNSPLHF.

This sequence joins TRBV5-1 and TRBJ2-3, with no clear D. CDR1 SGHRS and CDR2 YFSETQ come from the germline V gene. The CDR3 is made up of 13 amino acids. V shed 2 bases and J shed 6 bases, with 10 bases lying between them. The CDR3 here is CASSLGATDTQYF. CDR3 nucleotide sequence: TGCGCCAGCAGCTTAGGAGCCACGGATACGCAGTATTTT.

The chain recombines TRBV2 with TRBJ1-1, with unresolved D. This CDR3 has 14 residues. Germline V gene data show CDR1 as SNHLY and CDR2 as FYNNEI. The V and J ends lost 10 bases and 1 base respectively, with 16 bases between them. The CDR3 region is CATQPTAQNTEAFF. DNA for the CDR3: TGTGCCACACAGCCCACAGCACAGAACACTGAAGCTTTCTTT.

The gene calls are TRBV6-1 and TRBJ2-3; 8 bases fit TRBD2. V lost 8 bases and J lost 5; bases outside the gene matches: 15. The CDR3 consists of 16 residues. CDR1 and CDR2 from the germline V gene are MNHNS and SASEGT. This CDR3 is CASGVPGGGEVDTQYF. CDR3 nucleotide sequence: TGTGCCAGCGGTGTACCGGGAGGGGGGGAGGTAGATACGCAGTATTTT.

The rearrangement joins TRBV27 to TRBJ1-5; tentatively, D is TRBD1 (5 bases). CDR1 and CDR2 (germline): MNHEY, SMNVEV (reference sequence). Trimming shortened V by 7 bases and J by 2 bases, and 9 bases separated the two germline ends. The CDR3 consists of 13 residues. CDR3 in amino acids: CASKKGGNQPQHF. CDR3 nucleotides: TGTGCCAGCAAAAAAGGGGGCAATCAGCCCCAGCATTTT.

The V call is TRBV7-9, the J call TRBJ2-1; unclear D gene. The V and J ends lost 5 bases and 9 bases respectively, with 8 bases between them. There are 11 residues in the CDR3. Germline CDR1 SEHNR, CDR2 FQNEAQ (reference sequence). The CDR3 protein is CASSIPGEQFF. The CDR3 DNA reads TGTGCCAGCAGCATCCCGGGTGAGCAGTTCTTC. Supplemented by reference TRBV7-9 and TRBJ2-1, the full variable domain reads DTGVSQNPRHKITKRGQNVTFRCDPISEHNRLYWYRQTLGQGPEFLTYFQNEAQLEKSRLLSDRFSAERPKGSFSTLEIQRTEQGDSAMYLCASSIPGEQFFGPGTRLTVL.

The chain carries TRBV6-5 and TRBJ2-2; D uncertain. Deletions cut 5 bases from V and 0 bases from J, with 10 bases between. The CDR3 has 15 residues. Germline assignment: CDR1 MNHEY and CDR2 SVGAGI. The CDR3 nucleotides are TGTGCCAGCAGTCCTATGGTGGCGAACACCGGGGAGCTGTTTTTT. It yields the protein CASSPMVANTGELFF.

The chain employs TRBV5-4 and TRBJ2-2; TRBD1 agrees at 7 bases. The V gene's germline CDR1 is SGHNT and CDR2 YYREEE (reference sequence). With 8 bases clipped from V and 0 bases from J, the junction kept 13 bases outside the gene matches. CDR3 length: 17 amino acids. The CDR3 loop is CASSLLQTGTNTGELFF. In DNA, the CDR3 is TGTGCCAGTTCCCTTCTCCAGACAGGGACGAACACCGGGGAGCTGTTTTTT. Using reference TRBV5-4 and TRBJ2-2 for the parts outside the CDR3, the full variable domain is ETGVTQSPTHLIKTRGQQVTLRCSSQSGHNTVSWYQQALGQGPQFIFQYYREEENGRGNFPPRFSGLQFPNYSSELNVNALELDDSALYLCASSLLQTGTNTGELFFGEGSRLTVL.

The CDR3 sequence is CASSQGRERYREQFF. CDR3 nucleotide sequence: TGTGCCAGCAGCCAAGGACGGGAGAGGTACAGGGAGCAGTTCTTC. This sequence joins TRBV3-1 (or the pseudogene TRBV3-2) and TRBJ2-1; D possibly corresponds to TRBD2 (6 bases). This CDR3 spans 15 amino acids. V lost 1 base and J lost 10, with 17 bases in between. In germline, CDR1 is LGHDT, CDR2 YNNKEL (reference sequence).

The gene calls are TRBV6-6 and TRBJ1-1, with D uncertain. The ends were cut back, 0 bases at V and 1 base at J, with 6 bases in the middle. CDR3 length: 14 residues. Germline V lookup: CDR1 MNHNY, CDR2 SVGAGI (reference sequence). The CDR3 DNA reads TGTGCCAGCAGTTACTCCGAGCGGAACACTGAAGCTTTCTTT. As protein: CASSYSERNTEAFF.

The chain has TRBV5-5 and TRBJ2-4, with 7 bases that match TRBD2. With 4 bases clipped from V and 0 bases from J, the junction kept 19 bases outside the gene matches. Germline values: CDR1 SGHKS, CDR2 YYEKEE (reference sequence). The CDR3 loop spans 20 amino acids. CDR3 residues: CASSPEGGDYLLVAKNIQYF. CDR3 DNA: TGTGCCAGCAGCCCAGAGGGTGGGGACTACCTACTAGTAGCCAAAAACATTCAGTACTTC. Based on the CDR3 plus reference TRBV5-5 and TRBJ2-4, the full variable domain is DAGVTQSPTHLIKTRGQQVTLRCSPISGHKSVSWYQQVLGQGPQFIFQYYEKEERGRGNFPDRFSARQFPNYSSELNVNALLLGDSALYLCASSPEGGDYLLVAKNIQYFGAGTRLSVL.

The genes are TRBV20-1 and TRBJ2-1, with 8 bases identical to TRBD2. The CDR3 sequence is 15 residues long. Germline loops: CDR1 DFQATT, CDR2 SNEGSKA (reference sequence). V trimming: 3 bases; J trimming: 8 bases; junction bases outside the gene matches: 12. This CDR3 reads CSASTLSAGADEQFF. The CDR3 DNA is TGCAGTGCTAGTACCCTGTCAGCGGGGGCGGATGAGCAGTTCTTC.

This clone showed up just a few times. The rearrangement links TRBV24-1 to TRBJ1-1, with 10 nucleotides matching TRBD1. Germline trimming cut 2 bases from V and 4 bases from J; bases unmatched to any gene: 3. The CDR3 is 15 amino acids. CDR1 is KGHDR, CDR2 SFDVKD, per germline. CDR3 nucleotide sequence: TGTGCCACCAGTGATTCAAGACAGGGGGCCACTGAAGCTTTCTTT. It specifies CATSDSRQGATEAFF.

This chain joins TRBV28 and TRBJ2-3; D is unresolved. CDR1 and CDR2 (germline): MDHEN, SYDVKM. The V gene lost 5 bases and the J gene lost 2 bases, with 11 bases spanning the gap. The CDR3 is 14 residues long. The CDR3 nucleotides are TGTGCCAGCAGTCCTACAGTTTTCACAGATACGCAGTATTTT. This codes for CASSPTVFTDTQYF.

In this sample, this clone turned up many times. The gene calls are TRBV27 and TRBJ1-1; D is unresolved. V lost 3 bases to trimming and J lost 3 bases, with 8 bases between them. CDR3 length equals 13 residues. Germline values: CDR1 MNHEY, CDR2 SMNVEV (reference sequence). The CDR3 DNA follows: TGTGCCAGCAGTTTCCTGAGTGACACTGAAGCTTTCTTT. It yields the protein CASSFLSDTEAFF.

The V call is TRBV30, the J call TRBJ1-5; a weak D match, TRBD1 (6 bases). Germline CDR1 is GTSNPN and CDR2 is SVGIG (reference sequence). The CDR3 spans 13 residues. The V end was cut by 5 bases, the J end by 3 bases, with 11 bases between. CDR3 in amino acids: CAWARQDNQPQHF. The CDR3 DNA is TGTGCCTGGGCAAGACAGGACAATCAGCCCCAGCATTTT. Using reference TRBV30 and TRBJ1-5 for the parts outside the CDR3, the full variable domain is SQTIHQWPATLVQPVGSPLSLECTVEGTSNPNLYWYRQAAGRGLQLLFYSVGIGQISSEVPQNLSASRPQDRQFILSSKKLLLSDSGFYLCAWARQDNQPQHFGDGTRLSIL.

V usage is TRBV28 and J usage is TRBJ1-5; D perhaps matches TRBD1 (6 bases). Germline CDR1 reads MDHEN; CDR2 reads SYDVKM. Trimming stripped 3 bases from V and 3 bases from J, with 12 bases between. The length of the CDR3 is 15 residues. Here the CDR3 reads CASSFTGQINQPQHF. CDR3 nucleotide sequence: TGTGCCAGCAGTTTTACCGGACAGATCAATCAGCCCCAGCATTTT.

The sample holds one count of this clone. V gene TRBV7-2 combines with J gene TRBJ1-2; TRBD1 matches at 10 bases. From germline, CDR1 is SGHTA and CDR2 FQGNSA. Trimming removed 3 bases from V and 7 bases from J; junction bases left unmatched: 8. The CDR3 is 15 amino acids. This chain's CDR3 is CASSFQRGQGSGYTF. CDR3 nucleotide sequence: TGTGCCAGCAGCTTCCAAAGGGGACAGGGGTCTGGCTACACCTTC.

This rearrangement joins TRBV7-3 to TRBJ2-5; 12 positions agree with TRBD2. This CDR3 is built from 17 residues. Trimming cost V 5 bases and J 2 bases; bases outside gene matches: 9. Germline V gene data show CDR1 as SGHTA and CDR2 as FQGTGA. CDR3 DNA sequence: TGTGCCAGCAGCGTGACACCTAGCGGGGGGGATCAAGAGACCCAGTACTTC. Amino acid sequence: CASSVTPSGGDQETQYF.